The clone carrying this T cell receptor beta chain was seen just once. FACS enriched CD8+ TEMRA cells, while bulk CD8+ and CD4+ were negatively isolated. The source of the sample is a study of CD8 T cells in Susac syndrome. An amount of RNA that ranged from roughly 0.5 to 1 ug was reverse transcribed with random hexamers. TCRdb re-called the immunoSEQ multiplex PCR reads through MiXCR, storing one row per CDR3 protein. The repertoire holds approximately 120,000 distinct CDR3 sequences, with roughly 95% as singletons. The V and J ends lost 6 bases and 3 bases respectively, with 18 bases between them. CDR1 is MDHEN, CDR2 SYDVKM, per germline. The CDR3 spans 15 residues.

This chain uses TRBV28 with TRBJ2-7; the D gene is possibly TRBD2 (6 bases). The sequenced sample was CD4+ T cells from PBMCs. This TCR was recovered from a human donor in good health. The CDR3 is CASSPTRWRDYEQYF. The CDR3 DNA sequence: TGTGCCAGCAGCCCTACGAGATGGCGGGACTACGAGCAGTACTTC.